Shown below are 27 T cell receptor beta chains from a single sample sequenced in a study of radiotherapy plus CTLA-4 blockade in lung cancer. The method was immunoSEQ multiplex PCR; TCRdb's version includes in-frame clones alone and lacks a portion of them. Here the sample spans tens of thousands of clones, around 80% being singletons. Sequences were derived from peripheral blood, sampled from a patient treated with radiotherapy plus ipilimumab. These receptors originate from a human donor with non-small cell lung cancer who had a complete response to radiotherapy plus ipilimumab.

The genes are TRBV18 and TRBJ2-7; D uncertain. With 6 bases removed from V and 0 bases from J, the gap between germline ends came to 9 bases. Germline loops: CDR1 KGHSH, CDR2 LQKENI. The length of the CDR3 is 13 residues. The CDR3 is CASSRLGSYEQYF. The DNA for the CDR3 is TGTGCCAGCTCTCGTCTTGGCTCCTACGAGCAGTACTTC.

The rearrangement uses TRBV6-5 and TRBJ2-3; the D gene is possibly TRBD2 (6 bases). The germline V gene encodes CDR1 MNHEY and CDR2 SVGAGI. Trimming took 11 bases from V and 2 from J, leaving 14 bases between them. The CDR3 runs 13 residues. DNA of the CDR3: TGTGCCGTTACCGGGACTGTCACAGATACGCAGTATTTT. Translation gives CAVTGTVTDTQYF.

The chain couples TRBV6-6 to TRBJ2-5; D is undetermined. Trimming cost V 6 bases and J 1 base, with 6 bases left between them. Looked up from germline, CDR1 is MNHNY and CDR2 is SVGAGI (reference sequence). The CDR3 contains 12 residues. The CDR3 nucleotides read TGTGCCAGCAGGGAAGGCCAAGAGACCCAGTACTTC. It codes for CASREGQETQYF.

The chain joins TRBV5-8 to TRBJ1-2; D not certain. The ends were cut back, 0 bases at V and 5 bases at J, with 11 bases in the middle. CDR3 length: 14 amino acids. Germline assignment: CDR1 SGHTS and CDR2 YDEGEE. CDR3 protein: CASSLAAGAYGYTF. The DNA of the CDR3 is TGTGCCAGCAGCTTGGCCGCGGGCGCGTATGGCTACACCTTC.

The chain has TRBV7-8 and TRBJ1-2; 9 bases fit TRBD1. Germline CDR1 SGHVS, CDR2 FQNEAQ. This CDR3 has 14 residues. V was clipped by 5 bases and J by 4 bases; unmatched bases: 5. CDR3 DNA: TGTGCCAGCAGCCCCTTGGACAGGGGCTATGGCTACACCTTC. Translated, it gives CASSPLDRGYGYTF. Together with reference TRBV7-8 and TRBJ1-2, the CDR3 gives the full variable domain: GAGVSQSPRYKVAKRGQDVALRCDPISGHVSLFWYQQALGQGPEFLTYFQNEAQLDKSGLPSDRFFAERPEGSVSTLKIQRTQQEDSAVYLCASSPLDRGYGYTFGSGTRLTVV.

This chain links TRBV5-4 with TRBJ1-3, with TRBD1 matching over 8 bases. V shed 2 bases, J shed 4 bases, and the junction held 2 bases outside the gene matches. CDR1 and CDR2 from the germline V gene are SGHNT and YYREEE (reference sequence). The CDR3 runs to 14 residues. The CDR3 DNA sequence: TGTGCCAGCAGCTTCAGGGGGCAAGGAAACACCATATATTTT. Translation: CASSFRGQGNTIYF. Variable domain in full (rest from reference TRBV5-4 and TRBJ1-3): ETGVTQSPTHLIKTRGQQVTLRCSSQSGHNTVSWYQQALGQGPQFIFQYYREEENGRGNFPPRFSGLQFPNYSSELNVNALELDDSALYLCASSFRGQGNTIYFGEGSWLTVV.

The J gene is TRBJ2-7, the V gene TRBV9; D may be TRBD2 (5 bases). The V gene lost 0 bases and the J gene lost 1 base, with 8 bases spanning the gap. The CDR3 spans 14 residues. Germline values: CDR1 SGDLS, CDR2 YYNGEE. In DNA form, the CDR3 reads TGTGCCAGCAGCGTAGGGAGCGGATCCTACGAGCAGTACTTC. Amino acid sequence: CASSVGSGSYEQYF.

This chain links TRBV6-5 with TRBJ2-1; TRBD2 aligns across 9 bases. CDR1 and CDR2 from the germline V gene are MNHEY and SVGAGI. This CDR3 comprises 15 residues. Germline trimming cut 7 bases from V and 3 bases from J; bases unmatched to any gene: 7. The CDR3 coding sequence is TGTGCCAGCAACGGCGGGGGGGGAGTCTACAATGAGCAGTTCTTC. The encoded protein is CASNGGGGVYNEQFF.

This clone is a singleton in its sample. CDR3 sequence (DNA): TGTGCCAGCAGTTTGGTGAGGGGTATCTCAGGGGGAAGCAATCAGCCCCAGCATTTT. Protein: CASSLVRGISGGSNQPQHF. This rearrangement joins TRBV28 to TRBJ1-5; 7 bases line up with TRBD1. V gave up 3 bases and J gave up 1 base; unmatched junction bases: 15. The CDR3 is made up of 19 amino acids. Germline V gene lookup returns CDR1 MDHEN and CDR2 SYDVKM.

J is TRBJ1-5 and V is TRBV18; D gene ambiguous. V gave up 3 bases and J gave up 1 base, with 7 bases separating them. The CDR3 covers 14 residues. Germline loops: CDR1 KGHSH, CDR2 LQKENI. CDR3 sequence reads: CASSPDFSNQPQHF. In nucleotides, the CDR3 is TGTGCCAGCTCACCCGACTTCAGCAATCAGCCCCAGCATTTT.

Concerning this clone: Sequence at one end of the junction differs from germline and may be a read error. V and J are TRBV10-1 and TRBJ1-2, with a tentative D call TRBD1 (5 bases). Per germline, CDR1 WNHNN and CDR2 SYGVQD (reference sequence). The CDR3 consists of 12 residues. The CDR3 nucleotides are TGCGCCAGCAGTGACCAGGGCTATCGCTACACCTTC. Its translation is CASSDQGYRYTF.

The V gene is TRBV6-5, the J gene TRBJ2-4, with a weak D call TRBD1 (5 bases). Germline loops: CDR1 MNHEY, CDR2 SVGAGI. V was pared by 4 bases and J by 0 bases, with 13 bases between. This CDR3 region has 16 residues. Here the CDR3 reads CASSSGPQVAKNIQYF. The CDR3 DNA reads as TGTGCCAGCAGTTCGGGCCCACAGGTAGCCAAAAACATTCAGTACTTC.

This clone appeared a few times. V and J are TRBV4-3 and TRBJ2-7, with a possible D match to TRBD1 (6 bases). CDR1 LGHNA and CDR2 YSLEER come from the germline V gene. Trimming removed 5 bases from V and 0 bases from J, with 8 bases in between. The CDR3 consists of 13 residues. Here the CDR3 DNA reads TGCGCCAGCAGCTCGGACAGCTCCTACGAGCAGTACTTC. This encodes CASSSDSSYEQYF.

This chain links TRBV6-1 with TRBJ2-1; either TRBD1 or TRBD2 may fit D (6 bases each). This CDR3 is 19 amino acids long. Looked up from germline, CDR1 is MNHNS and CDR2 is SASEGT. The V end lost 1 base, the J end lost 4 bases, and 23 bases lay between the germline ends. CDR3 sequence reads: CASSEGGGTPQNRYNEQFF. The DNA of the CDR3 is TGTGCCAGCAGTGAAGGTGGGGGGACACCTCAAAATAGATACAATGAGCAGTTCTTC.

CDR3 loop: CASSPVLTGNTEAFF. In nucleotides, the CDR3 is TGTGCCAGCTCCCCTGTCCTTACAGGGAACACTGAAGCTTTCTTT. The rearrangement joins TRBV18 to TRBJ1-1; a weak D match, TRBD1 (5 bases). CDR1 is KGHSH, CDR2 LQKENI, per germline. This CDR3 has 15 amino acids. The V end lost 6 bases, the J end lost 1 base, and 15 bases lay between the germline ends.

The chain combines TRBV30 with TRBJ2-1; no clear D. V was shortened by 0 bases and J by 7 bases, with 7 bases between the two germline ends. The CDR3 runs 12 residues. Germline assignment: CDR1 GTSNPN and CDR2 SVGIG (reference sequence). In DNA, the CDR3 is TGTGCCTGGAGTGTACAGAGAAATGAGCAGTTCTTC. As protein: CAWSVQRNEQFF. Drawing the rest from reference TRBV30 and TRBJ2-1, the complete variable domain is SQTIHQWPATLVQPVGSPLSLECTVEGTSNPNLYWYRQAAGRGLQLLFYSVGIGQISSEVPQNLSASRPQDRQFILSSKKLLLSDSGFYLCAWSVQRNEQFFGPGTRLTVL.

The chain uses TRBV11-2 and TRBJ2-7; no definite D call. The germline CDR1 and CDR2 sequences are SGHAT and FQNNGV. The CDR3 totals 14 residues. V lost 1 base and J 2 bases, leaving 9 bases between the germline ends. CDR3 region: CASSLGHQTYEQYF. The CDR3, as DNA: TGTGCCAGCAGCTTAGGCCACCAGACCTACGAGCAGTACTTC.

The chain is built from TRBV4-3 and TRBJ2-5; 8 bases are a match to TRBD2. V shed 0 bases, J shed 11 bases, and the junction held 11 bases outside the gene matches. The CDR3 has 15 residues. Germline V gene lookup returns CDR1 LGHNA and CDR2 YSLEER. The chain's CDR3 is CASSQDASGGWEQYF. The CDR3 coding sequence is TGCGCCAGCAGCCAAGATGCGAGCGGGGGTTGGGAGCAGTACTTC.

The chain uses TRBV18 and TRBJ1-1; a possible D gene is TRBD1 (5 bases). Per germline, CDR1 KGHSH and CDR2 LQKENI. CDR3 size: 14 residues. Trimming took 5 bases from V and 1 from J, leaving 11 bases between them. The CDR3 DNA follows: TGTGCCAGCTCAGTAACCAGGGAGAACACTGAAGCTTTCTTT. It is translated as CASSVTRENTEAFF.

The chain links TRBV5-1 to TRBJ2-6; D gene uncertain. Trimming took off 5 bases at V and 12 bases at J, with 9 bases between the two ends. The germline gives CDR1 SGHRS, CDR2 YFSETQ. The CDR3 length is 11 residues. The CDR3 spells CASRYESVLTF. For the CDR3, the DNA is TGCGCCAGCAGGTACGAGTCCGTCCTGACTTTC.

CDR3 nucleotides: TGTGCCAGCAGCCCCCTGGTAGGGGCTGGAAACACCATATATTTT. Translated: CASSPLVGAGNTIYF. The J gene is TRBJ1-3, the V gene TRBV11-2; maybe TRBD1 (5 bases). CDR3 length: 15 residues. V dropped 5 bases and J dropped 2 bases, with 13 bases sitting between them. The germline gives CDR1 SGHAT, CDR2 FQNNGV.

The CDR3: CASSLGRGGEGYTF. CDR3 nucleotides: TGTGCCAGCAGCTTGGGGAGAGGGGGAGAGGGCTACACCTTC. V is TRBV5-4 and J is TRBJ1-2; D perhaps matches TRBD1 (6 bases). Germline V gene data show CDR1 as SGHNT and CDR2 as YYREEE (reference sequence). The CDR3 is 14 amino acids. V was shortened by 0 bases and J by 8 bases, with 14 bases between the two germline ends.

Regarding this clone: The CDR3 ends on some other residue instead of the conserved phenylalanine or tryptophan, so this is likely a read error. The chain uses TRBV25-1 and TRBJ1-2, with no clear D. The CDR3 spans 13 residues. Germline V gives CDR1 MGHDK, CDR2 SYGVNS. Trimming stripped 2 bases from V and 2 bases from J, with 6 bases between. The CDR3 DNA follows: TGTGCCAGCAGTGAAAAGGAGAACTATGGCTACACCCTC. As protein: CASSEKENYGYTL.

The chain employs TRBV11-2 and TRBJ2-3, with 13 bases fitting TRBD2. Germline CDR1 is SGHAT and CDR2 is FQNNGV. The CDR3 loop spans 16 amino acids. Losses at the gene ends were 1 base for V and 3 bases for J; bases not matched to a gene: 1. The CDR3 reads CASSLGTSGGTDTQYF. Here the CDR3 DNA reads TGTGCCAGCAGCTTAGGGACTAGCGGGGGTACAGATACGCAGTATTTT.

This clone occurred once. This chain uses TRBV18 with TRBJ2-7; 7 nucleotides align to TRBD2. Trimming at V came to 5 bases and at J to 4 bases, leaving 5 bases not matched to a gene. The germline V gene encodes CDR1 KGHSH and CDR2 LQKENI. The CDR3 is made up of 13 amino acids. CDR3 sequence reads: CASSGGVLYEQYV. Here the CDR3 DNA reads TGTGCCAGCTCAGGGGGGGTCCTTTACGAGCAGTACGTC.

V is TRBV7-2 and J is TRBJ1-2; possibly TRBD1 for D (6 bases). From germline, CDR1 is SGHTA and CDR2 FQGNSA. V was pared by 5 bases and J by 4 bases, with 11 bases between. The CDR3 length is 13 residues. The CDR3 DNA reads TGTGCCAGCAGCCACCAGGGGACCTATGGCTACACCTTC. The encoded protein is CASSHQGTYGYTF. The variable domain in full, with the rest retrieved from reference TRBV7-2 and TRBJ1-2, is GAGVSQSPSNKVTEKGKDVELRCDPISGHTALYWYRQSLGQGLEFLIYFQGNSAPDKSGLPSDRFSAERTGGSVSTLTIQRTQQEDSAVYLCASSHQGTYGYTFGSGTRLTVV.

V gene TRBV9 combines with J gene TRBJ1-5; 8 positions agree with TRBD1. V lost 0 bases and J lost 8; bases outside the gene matches: 4. This CDR3 has 14 residues. The V gene's germline CDR1 is SGDLS and CDR2 YYNGEE. The CDR3 nucleotides are TGTGCCAGCAGCGTAGGGACAGGGCCGGAGCCCCAGCATTTT. This translates into CASSVGTGPEPQHF. The entire variable domain, with the rest obtained from reference TRBV9 and TRBJ1-5, is as follows: DSGVTQTPKHLITATGQRVTLRCSPRSGDLSVYWYQQSLDQGLQFLIQYYNGEERAKGNILERFSAQQFPDLHSELNLSSLELGDSALYFCASSVGTGPEPQHFGDGTRLSIL.